This entry describes one T cell receptor beta chain. Its antigen remains undetermined. This sample was included in a study of CXCR3-negative and CXCR3-positive naive CD8 T cells (dated 2019 in TCRdb). With respect to the entire study: In total, some 140 million TRB reads were obtained, which works out to roughly 1.5 +/- 0.3 million reads per library. Data from about 10 donors, pooled across two independent experiments, went into the diversity and physicochemical repertoire analyses. For the TRBV-TRBJ cluster analysis, the naive subsets came from roughly 5 donors, while the memory cells came from 3 donors. Beyond this particular receptor, the publication reports: Freshly isolated PBMCs were used for most assays because CXCR3 expression partially decreased after cryopreservation. Similar TRBV-TRBJ usage was shown by naive CXCR3-negative and CXCR3-positive cells from the same donor, whereas distinct patterns were shown by memory cells. Because surface CD5, which is linked to self-reactivity in mice, was comparable between the naive subsets, TCR interaction strength was also inferred from the physicochemical properties of TRB CDR3s. Compared with CXCR3-negative naive cells, CXCR3-positive naive cells had TRB CDR3s with higher hydrophobicity (lower Kidera factor 4), lower energy, and higher strength and volume indices. Both naive subsets had comparably high repertoire diversity, while memory CD8+ T cells had much lower repertoire diversity.

Each CD8+ T cell subset was flow-sorted in triplicate, with some 300,000 cells per subset placed directly into RLT lysis buffer. To exclude memory contaminants, naive CD8+ T cells were stringently defined as CD45RO-CCR7+CD27+CD95-. Standard density gradient centrifugation was used to isolate peripheral blood mononuclear cells from buffy coats. A FACSAria III was used to flow-sort naive CXCR3-negative and CXCR3-positive CD8+ T cells. Total RNA was extracted from sorted cells with an RNeasy Mini Kit. TCRdb shows the sequencer as NextSeq 550. The Human TCR Profiling Kit (MiLaboratory) was used to prepare UMI-labeled 5' RACE TRB cDNA libraries. cDNA synthesis used the entire amount of extracted RNA, and PCR amplification then used the entire amount of cDNA produced. Libraries were prepared in parallel with an identical number of PCR cycles. The study's own analysis went as follows. MIGEC and MiXCR extracted about 49,000 +/- 11,000 unique UMI-labeled TRB cDNA molecules per library, requiring at least two reads per UMI. Each library averaged roughly 40,000 +/- 10,000 functional in-frame TRB CDR3 nucleotide clonotypes without stop codons. After each sample was downsampled to 5000 UMI-labeled TRB molecules, VDJtools was used to calculate diversity metrics such as normalized Shannon-Wiener and Chao1. VDJtools was used to calculate clonotype-size-weighted physicochemical properties of the central five CDR3 residues, namely interaction energy, strength, volume and Kidera factor 4. The reads went through TCRdb reprocessing, and each CDR3 protein sequence gets one entry with no DNA. The authors' filters were not applied to this entry. The sample table holds approximately 88,000 distinct CDR3 sequences. The ten largest make up around 1.7% of the sample.

The receptor was isolated from a human donor in good health. Some clones in this sample may be carry-over from other donors' samples. Sequenced material: naive CXCR3- CD8+ T cells from blood. The sample's cell subset or site label is to be understood as: CD45RO-CCR7+CD27+CD95- naive CD8+ T cells lacking CXCR3 (TNR3-).

CDR3 protein: CASSQEPGRGGEQYF. The chain is made from TRBV4-1 and TRBJ2-7; lacking DNA, the TRBD1 call made by TCRdb goes unchecked. Looking up the germline V gene yields CDR1 MGHRA and CDR2 YSYEKL. The CDR3, from cysteine to phenylalanine, totals 15 residues. DNA is not on record.